This paragraph reports one T cell receptor (beta chain). Its antigen remains unknown. Primers: 60 Vbeta forward and 13 Jbeta reverse. Profiled with immunoSEQ multiplex PCR; TCRdb holds only in-frame clones, not every one. The sample includes about 170,000 clones. The sample originates from a study of cytomegalovirus exposure and HLA in healthy donors. The CDR3 totals 13 residues. Germline V gene sequence: CDR1 MNHEY, CDR2 SVGAGI. V gave up 2 bases and J gave up 0 bases, with 4 bases separating them. Study-level results: TCR beta sequences reportedly predicted most subjects' HLA-A and HLA-B alleles accurately. High sensitivity and specificity were reportedly achieved when the classifier diagnosed cytomegalovirus status. Most TCR sequences proved rare, with some public TCRs found in many donors. A later analysis linked a missense DCLRE1C variant to TCR beta V- and J-gene trimming.

V usage is TRBV6-5 and J usage is TRBJ1-1; D is unclear. The sequenced sample was PBMCs. The clonotype was recovered from a woman aged 18-30 years in good health and CMV-seropositive. The CDR3 region is CASSYEVNTEAFF. The CDR3 DNA reads TGTGCCAGCAGTTACGAGGTGAACACTGAAGCTTTCTTT.